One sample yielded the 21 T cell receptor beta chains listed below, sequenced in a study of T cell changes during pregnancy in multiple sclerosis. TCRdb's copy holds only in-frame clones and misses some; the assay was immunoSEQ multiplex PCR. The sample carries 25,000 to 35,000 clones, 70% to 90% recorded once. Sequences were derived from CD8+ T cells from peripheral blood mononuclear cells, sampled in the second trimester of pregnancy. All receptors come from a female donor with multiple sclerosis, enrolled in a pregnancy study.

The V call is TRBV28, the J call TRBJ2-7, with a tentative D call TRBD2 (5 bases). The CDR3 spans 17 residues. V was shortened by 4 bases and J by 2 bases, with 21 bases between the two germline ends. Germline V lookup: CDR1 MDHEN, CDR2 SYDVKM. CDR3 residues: CASSSNQERRAAYEQYF. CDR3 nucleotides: TGTGCCAGCAGTTCAAATCAGGAGAGGAGAGCGGCCTACGAGCAGTACTTC.

The CDR3 is CASSVLLSTGLAGGDTQYF. CDR3 DNA sequence: TGTGCCAGCAGCGTCCTCCTCAGTACGGGACTAGCGGGGGGAGATACGCAGTATTTT. This chain uses TRBV9 with TRBJ2-3, with 15 bases identical to TRBD2. The trim removed 2 bases at V and 5 bases at J, leaving 12 bases unmatched. The CDR3 contains 19 residues. Looked up from germline, CDR1 is SGDLS and CDR2 is YYNGEE. The full variable domain, completed using reference TRBV9 and TRBJ2-3, is DSGVTQTPKHLITATGQRVTLRCSPRSGDLSVYWYQQSLDQGLQFLIQYYNGEERAKGNILERFSAQQFPDLHSELNLSSLELGDSALYFCASSVLLSTGLAGGDTQYFGPGTRLTVL.

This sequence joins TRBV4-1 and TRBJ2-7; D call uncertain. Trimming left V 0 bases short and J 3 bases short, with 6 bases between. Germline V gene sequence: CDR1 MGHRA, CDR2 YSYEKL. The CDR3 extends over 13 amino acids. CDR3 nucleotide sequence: TGCGCCAGCAGCCAAGACGACTTCTACGAGCAGTACTTC. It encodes CASSQDDFYEQYF.

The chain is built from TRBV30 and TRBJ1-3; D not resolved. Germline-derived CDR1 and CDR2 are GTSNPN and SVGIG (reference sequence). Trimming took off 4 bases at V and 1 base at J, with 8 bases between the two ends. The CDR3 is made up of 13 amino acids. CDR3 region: CAWILGSGNTIYF. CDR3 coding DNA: TGTGCCTGGATCCTCGGTTCTGGAAACACCATATATTTT.

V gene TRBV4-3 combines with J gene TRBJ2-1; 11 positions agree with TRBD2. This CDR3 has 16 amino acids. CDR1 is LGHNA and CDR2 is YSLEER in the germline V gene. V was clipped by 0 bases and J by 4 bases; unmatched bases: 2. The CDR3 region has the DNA TGCGCCAGCAGCCAAGATGGGACTAGCGGATACAATGAGCAGTTCTTC. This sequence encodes CASSQDGTSGYNEQFF.

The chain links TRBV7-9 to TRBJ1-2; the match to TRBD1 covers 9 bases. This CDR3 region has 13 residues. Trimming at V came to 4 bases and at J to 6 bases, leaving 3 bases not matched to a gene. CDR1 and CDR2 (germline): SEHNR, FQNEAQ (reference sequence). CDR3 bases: TGTGCCAGCAGCTCGGACAGGGGACATGGCTACACCTTC. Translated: CASSSDRGHGYTF.

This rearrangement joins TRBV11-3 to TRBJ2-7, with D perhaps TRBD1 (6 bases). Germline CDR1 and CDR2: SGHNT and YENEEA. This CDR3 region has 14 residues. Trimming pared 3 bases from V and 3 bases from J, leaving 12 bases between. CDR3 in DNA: TGTGCCAGCAGCTTCTCTACAGGGAGCTACGAGCAGTACTTC. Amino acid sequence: CASSFSTGSYEQYF.

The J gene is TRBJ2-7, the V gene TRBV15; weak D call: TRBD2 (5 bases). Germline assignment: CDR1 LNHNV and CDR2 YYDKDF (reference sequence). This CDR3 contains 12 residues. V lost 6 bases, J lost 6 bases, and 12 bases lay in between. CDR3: CATREGGSEQYF. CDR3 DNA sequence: TGTGCCACCAGAGAAGGAGGAAGCGAGCAGTACTTC.

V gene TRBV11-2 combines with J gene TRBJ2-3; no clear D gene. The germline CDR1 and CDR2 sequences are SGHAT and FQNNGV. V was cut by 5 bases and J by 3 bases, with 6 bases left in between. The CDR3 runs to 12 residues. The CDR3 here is CASSHLTDTQYF. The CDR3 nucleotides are TGTGCCAGCAGCCACTTGACAGATACGCAGTATTTT.

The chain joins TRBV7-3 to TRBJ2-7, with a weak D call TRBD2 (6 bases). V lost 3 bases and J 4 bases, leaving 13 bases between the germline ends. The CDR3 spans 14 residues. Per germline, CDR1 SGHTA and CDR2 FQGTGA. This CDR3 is CASSFGDGTYEQYF. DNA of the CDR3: TGTGCCAGCAGCTTCGGGGACGGGACTTACGAGCAGTACTTC.

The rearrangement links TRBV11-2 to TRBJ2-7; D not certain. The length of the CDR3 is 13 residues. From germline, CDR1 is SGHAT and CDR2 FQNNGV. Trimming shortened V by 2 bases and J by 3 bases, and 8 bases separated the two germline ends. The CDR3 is CASSLTPVYEQYF. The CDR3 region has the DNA TGTGCCAGCAGCTTAACTCCCGTCTACGAGCAGTACTTC.

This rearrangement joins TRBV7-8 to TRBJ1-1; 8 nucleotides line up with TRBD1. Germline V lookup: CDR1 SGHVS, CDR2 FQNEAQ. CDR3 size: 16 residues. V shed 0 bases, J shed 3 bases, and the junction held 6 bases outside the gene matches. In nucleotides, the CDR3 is TGTGCCAGCAGCTTAGCTACAGGGGGAGGGTACACTGAAGCTTTCTTT. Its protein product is CASSLATGGGYTEAFF. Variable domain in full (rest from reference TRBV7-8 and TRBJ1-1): GAGVSQSPRYKVAKRGQDVALRCDPISGHVSLFWYQQALGQGPEFLTYFQNEAQLDKSGLPSDRFFAERPEGSVSTLKIQRTQQEDSAVYLCASSLATGGGYTEAFFGQGTRLTVV.

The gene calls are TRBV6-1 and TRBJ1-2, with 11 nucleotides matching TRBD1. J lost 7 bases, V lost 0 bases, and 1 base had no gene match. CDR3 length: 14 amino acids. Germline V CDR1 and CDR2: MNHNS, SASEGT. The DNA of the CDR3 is TGTGCCAGCAGTGAAGCAGGGACAGGGGGTGGCTACACCTTC. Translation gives CASSEAGTGGGYTF.

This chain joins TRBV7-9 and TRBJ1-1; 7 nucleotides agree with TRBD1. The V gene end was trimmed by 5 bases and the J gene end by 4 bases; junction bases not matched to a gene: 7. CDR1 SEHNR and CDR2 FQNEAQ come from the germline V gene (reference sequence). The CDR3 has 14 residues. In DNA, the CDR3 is TGTGCCAGCAGCCGACGCGACAGGGCCACTGAAGCTTTCTTT. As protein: CASSRRDRATEAFF. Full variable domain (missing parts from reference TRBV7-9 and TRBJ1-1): DTGVSQNPRHKITKRGQNVTFRCDPISEHNRLYWYRQTLGQGPEFLTYFQNEAQLEKSRLLSDRFSAERPKGSFSTLEIQRTEQGDSAMYLCASSRRDRATEAFFGQGTRLTVV.

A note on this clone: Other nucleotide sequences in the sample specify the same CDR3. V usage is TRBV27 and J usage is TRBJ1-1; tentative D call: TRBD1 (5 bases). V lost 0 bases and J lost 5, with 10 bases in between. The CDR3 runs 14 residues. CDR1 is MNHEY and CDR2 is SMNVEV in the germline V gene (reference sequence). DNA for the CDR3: TGTGCCAGCAGTTTATCAAGGGGTGGGACTGAAGCTTTCTTT. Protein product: CASSLSRGGTEAFF.

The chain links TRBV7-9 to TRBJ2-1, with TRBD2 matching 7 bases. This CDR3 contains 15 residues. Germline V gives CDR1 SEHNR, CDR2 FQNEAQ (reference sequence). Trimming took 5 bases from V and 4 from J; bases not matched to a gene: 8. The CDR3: CASSAAEREYNEQFF. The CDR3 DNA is TGTGCCAGCAGCGCCGCGGAGCGGGAATACAATGAGCAGTTCTTC.

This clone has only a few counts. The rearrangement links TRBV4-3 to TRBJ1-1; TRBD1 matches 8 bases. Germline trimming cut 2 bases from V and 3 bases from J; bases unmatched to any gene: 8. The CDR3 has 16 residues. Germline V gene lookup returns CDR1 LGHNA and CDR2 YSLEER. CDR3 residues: CASSQWDRSDDTEAFF. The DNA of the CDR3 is TGCGCCAGCAGCCAATGGGACAGGTCGGATGACACTGAAGCTTTCTTT.

The CDR3 coding sequence is TGTGCCAGTAGTCATCCGGGACAGGAGAAAGAGACCCAGTACTTC. Its protein product is CASSHPGQEKETQYF. The V gene is TRBV19, the J gene TRBJ2-5, with TRBD1 matching over 8 bases. Germline CDR1 and CDR2: LNHDA and SQIVND (reference sequence). After removal of 5 bases from V and 3 bases from J, the junction contained 8 bases not matched to a gene. The CDR3 totals 15 residues.

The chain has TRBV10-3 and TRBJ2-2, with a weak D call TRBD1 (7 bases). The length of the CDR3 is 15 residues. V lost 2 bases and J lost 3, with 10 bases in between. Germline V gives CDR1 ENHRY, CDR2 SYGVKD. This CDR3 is CAISEGGGYTGELFF. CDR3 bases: TGTGCCATCAGTGAGGGAGGGGGCTACACCGGGGAGCTGTTTTTT.

CDR3 region: CASRRPGQGGETQYF. The CDR3 nucleotides read TGTGCCAGCAGGCGCCCGGGACAGGGTGGAGAGACCCAGTACTTC. The chain is built from TRBV6-6 and TRBJ2-5, with 9 bases fitting TRBD1. The germline V gene has CDR1 MNHNY and CDR2 SVGAGI (reference sequence). The CDR3 is made up of 15 amino acids. V lost 6 bases, J lost 4 bases, and 9 bases stayed unmatched.

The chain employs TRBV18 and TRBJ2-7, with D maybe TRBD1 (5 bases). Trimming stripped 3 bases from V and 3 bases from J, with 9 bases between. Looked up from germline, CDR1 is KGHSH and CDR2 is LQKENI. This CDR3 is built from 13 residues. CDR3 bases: TGTGCCAGCTCACCCGATGACAGCTACGAGCAGTACTTC. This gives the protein CASSPDDSYEQYF.